The 18 T cell receptor beta chains given below trace back to one sample, sequenced in a study of cytomegalovirus exposure and HLA in healthy donors. Use of 60 Vbeta and 13 Jbeta primers characterized the PCR. Clones were read by immunoSEQ multiplex PCR, and TCRdb kept only the in-frame ones, dropping some. The data contain fewer than 250,000 clones, 70% to 90% of them seen just once; the ten biggest clones take up roughly 1.8%. The sequenced sample was PBMCs. These receptors all stem from a woman between 18 and 29 years old in good health and CMV-seronegative.

CDR3 coding DNA: TGTGCCAGCACGGGGGGGAACACAGATACGCAGTATTTT. It specifies CASTGGNTDTQYF. The V and J genes are TRBV5-6 and TRBJ2-3; TRBD2 matches at 8 bases. The ends lost 6 bases at V and 2 bases at J; junction bases unmatched: 2. The V gene's germline CDR1 is SGHDT and CDR2 YYEEEE. This CDR3 has 13 residues.

The genes are TRBV6-1 and TRBJ2-3, with TRBD1 matching over 10 bases. The germline gives CDR1 MNHNS, CDR2 SASEGT. V shed 8 bases, J shed 5 bases, and the junction held 7 bases outside the gene matches. This CDR3 spans 14 amino acids. DNA of the CDR3: TGTGCCAGCGCCCGGGACAGGGGTCGAGATACGCAGTATTTT. Protein: CASARDRGRDTQYF.

Points on this clone: Its ends do not fully match the called genes, so a read error is possible. The chain uses TRBV5-5 and TRBJ2-7; tentatively, D is TRBD2 (6 bases). Germline assignment: CDR1 SGHKS and CDR2 YYEKEE (reference sequence). The CDR3 contains 16 residues. The CDR3 loop reads CAGSLEFRLRGGEQYF. CDR3 coding DNA: TGTGCCGGCAGCTTGGAATTTAGACTCCGGGGAGGCGAGCAGTACTTC.

The rearrangement joins TRBV18 to TRBJ2-7, with a weak D call TRBD2 (5 bases). CDR1 is KGHSH, CDR2 LQKENI, per germline. V shed 4 bases and J shed 5 bases, with 21 bases lying between them. The CDR3 loop spans 16 amino acids. This CDR3 reads CASSLNDGAGRNEQYF. DNA for the CDR3: TGTGCCAGCTCACTCAACGACGGCGCGGGCCGTAACGAGCAGTACTTC.

This chain joins TRBV5-4 and TRBJ2-3, with D tentatively TRBD2 (5 bases). Trimming cost V 4 bases and J 3 bases, with 15 bases left between them. The CDR3 is 15 amino acids. Germline V gives CDR1 SGHNT, CDR2 YYREEE (reference sequence). CDR3 DNA sequence: TGTGCCAGCAGCCCCGGACTCTCGCCGACAGATACGCAGTATTTT. It translates to CASSPGLSPTDTQYF.

The chain couples TRBV19 to TRBJ1-2, with 7 bases matching TRBD1. The V segment lost 5 bases and the J segment 6 bases; nucleotides outside the gene matches: 3. Looked up from germline, CDR1 is LNHDA and CDR2 is SQIVND (reference sequence). The CDR3 contains 12 residues. CDR3 residues: CASSAGQDGYTF. The CDR3 DNA reads TGTGCCAGTAGTGCCGGACAGGATGGCTACACCTTC.

Here the CDR3 reads CASSPGYEQYF. DNA of the CDR3: TGTGCCAGCAGTCCAGGGTACGAGCAGTACTTC. The V call is TRBV14, the J call TRBJ2-7; D may be TRBD1 (5 bases). V dropped 6 bases and J dropped 4 bases, with 7 bases sitting between them. In germline, CDR1 is SGHDN, CDR2 FVKESK. The CDR3 consists of 11 residues.

The table lists this clone with a count of one. This rearrangement joins TRBV5-1 to TRBJ2-1; weak D call: TRBD2 (6 bases). Trimming took 3 bases from V and 8 from J, leaving 15 bases between them. Germline V gene sequence: CDR1 SGHRS, CDR2 YFSETQ. CDR3 length: 14 residues. The CDR3 sequence is CASSSGGFGDEQFF. The CDR3 bases are TGCGCCAGCAGCTCCGGGGGTTTTGGGGATGAGCAGTTCTTC.

The table lists this clone with a few counts. The rearrangement uses TRBV6-4 and TRBJ2-3, with 8 bases aligning to TRBD2. Germline-derived CDR1 and CDR2 are MRHNA and SNTAGT. Losses at the gene ends were 8 bases for V and 2 bases for J; bases not matched to a gene: 9. The CDR3 consists of 15 residues. In nucleotides, the CDR3 is TGTGCCAGCTCCGGGGGAGCGGGGGACACAGATACGCAGTATTTT. This gives the protein CASSGGAGDTDTQYF.

This clone was seen once. J is TRBJ2-5 and V is TRBV7-8; tentative D call: TRBD2 (6 bases). Germline V lookup: CDR1 SGHVS, CDR2 FQNEAQ. The CDR3 is made up of 16 amino acids. Trimming took 5 bases from V and 5 from J, leaving 21 bases between them. The CDR3 nucleotides read TGTGCCAGCAGCAAACAGCGGGCACCTAATTGGGAGACCCAGTACTTC. This codes for CASSKQRAPNWETQYF.

The chain couples TRBV7-9 to TRBJ1-6; the match to TRBD1 covers 8 bases. Germline-derived CDR1 and CDR2 are SEHNR and FQNEAQ (reference sequence). The CDR3 extends over 15 amino acids. V was clipped by 5 bases and J by 3 bases; unmatched bases: 3. The CDR3 sequence is CASSETGGYNSPLHF. The CDR3 DNA reads TGTGCCAGCAGCGAAACAGGGGGCTATAATTCACCCCTCCACTTT. Combining the CDR3 with reference TRBV7-9 and TRBJ1-6 gives the whole variable domain DTGVSQNPRHKITKRGQNVTFRCDPISEHNRLYWYRQTLGQGPEFLTYFQNEAQLEKSRLLSDRFSAERPKGSFSTLEIQRTEQGDSAMYLCASSETGGYNSPLHFGNGTRLTVT.

This clone was recorded once. The chain recombines TRBV4-2 with TRBJ1-1; D call uncertain. Germline lookup yields CDR1 LGHNA and CDR2 YNFKEQ. The ends were cut back, 0 bases at V and 0 bases at J, with 8 bases in the middle. The CDR3 spans 15 residues. For the CDR3, the DNA is TGTGCCAGCAGCCAAGATCACTTCATGAACACTGAAGCTTTCTTT. Encoded protein: CASSQDHFMNTEAFF.

The rearrangement joins TRBV30 to TRBJ2-5; 11 nucleotides agree with TRBD2. V lost 5 bases to trimming and J lost 7 bases; unmatched junction nucleotides: 12. Germline loops: CDR1 GTSNPN, CDR2 SVGIG (reference sequence). The CDR3 totals 15 residues. The CDR3 DNA reads as TGTGCCTGGTGGGGGACTAGCGGCCACCAGGGGACCCAGTACTTC. Residues: CAWWGTSGHQGTQYF. Combining the CDR3 with reference TRBV30 and TRBJ2-5 gives the whole variable domain SQTIHQWPATLVQPVGSPLSLECTVEGTSNPNLYWYRQAAGRGLQLLFYSVGIGQISSEVPQNLSASRPQDRQFILSSKKLLLSDSGFYLCAWWGTSGHQGTQYFGPGTRLLVL.

V gene TRBV28 combines with J gene TRBJ2-6, with 8 bases that match TRBD1. The CDR3 is 19 amino acids. CDR1 and CDR2 from the germline V gene are MDHEN and SYDVKM. V lost 5 bases and J lost 1; bases outside the gene matches: 13. For the CDR3, the DNA is TGTGCCAGCAGTCCCCTGGGGCAGGGGGCGCCGTCTGGGGCCAACGTCCTGACTTTC. Amino acid sequence: CASSPLGQGAPSGANVLTF.

CDR3 sequence reads: CASSTRDRVSGNTIYF. As DNA, the CDR3 is TGTGCCAGTAGTACCCGGGACAGGGTTTCTGGAAACACCATATATTTT. The chain combines TRBV19 with TRBJ1-3; 9 bases line up with TRBD1. The CDR3 has 16 residues. After removal of 4 bases from V and 1 base from J, the junction contained 5 bases not matched to a gene. Germline V gene lookup returns CDR1 LNHDA and CDR2 SQIVND (reference sequence).

Worth noting for this clone: Different DNA sequences within this sample yield the same CDR3. The rearrangement joins TRBV5-1 to TRBJ1-4, with TRBD1 as a possible D gene (5 bases). Germline lookup yields CDR1 SGHRS and CDR2 YFSETQ. V dropped 0 bases and J dropped 7 bases, with 10 bases sitting between them. CDR3 length equals 14 residues. CDR3 sequence reads: CASSLAGGGEKLFF. The CDR3 bases are TGCGCCAGCAGCTTGGCCGGGGGGGGTGAAAAACTGTTTTTT.

This sequence joins TRBV6-5 and TRBJ2-5; 9 positions match TRBD2. V was pared by 2 bases and J by 1 base, with 2 bases of the junction left unmatched. CDR1 and CDR2 from the germline V gene are MNHEY and SVGAGI. The CDR3 runs 15 residues. CDR3 region: CASSYGGGGQETQYF. For the CDR3, the DNA is TGTGCCAGCAGTTACGGCGGGGGGGGCCAAGAGACCCAGTACTTC.

The rearrangement uses TRBV30 and TRBJ2-5; perhaps TRBD1 as D (5 bases). CDR3 size: 14 residues. V shed 8 bases and J shed 1 base, with 17 bases lying between them. Germline V gene lookup returns CDR1 GTSNPN and CDR2 SVGIG (reference sequence). The CDR3 loop reads CAGSLDSLQETQYF. The CDR3 DNA is TGTGCCGGATCTCTAGACAGCCTCCAAGAGACCCAGTACTTC. Filled out from reference TRBV30 and TRBJ2-5, the complete variable domain reads SQTIHQWPATLVQPVGSPLSLECTVEGTSNPNLYWYRQAAGRGLQLLFYSVGIGQISSEVPQNLSASRPQDRQFILSSKKLLLSDSGFYLCAGSLDSLQETQYFGPGTRLLVL.